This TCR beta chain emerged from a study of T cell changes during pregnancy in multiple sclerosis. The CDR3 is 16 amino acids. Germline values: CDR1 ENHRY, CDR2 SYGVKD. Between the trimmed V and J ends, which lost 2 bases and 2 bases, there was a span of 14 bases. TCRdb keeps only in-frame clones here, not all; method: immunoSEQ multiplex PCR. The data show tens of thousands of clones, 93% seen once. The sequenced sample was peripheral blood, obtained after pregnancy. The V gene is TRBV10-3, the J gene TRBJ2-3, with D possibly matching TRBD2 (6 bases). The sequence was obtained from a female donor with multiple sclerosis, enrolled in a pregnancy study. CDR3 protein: CAISEPRGGVTDTQYF. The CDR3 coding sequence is TGTGCCATCAGTGAGCCGAGGGGAGGAGTCACAGATACGCAGTATTTT.